Following are 13 T cell receptor beta chains from one sample sequenced in a study of T cell responses to AZD1222 COVID-19 vaccine. This table comes from immunoSEQ multiplex PCR, and its TCRdb copy is limited to in-frame clones, with some not included. The sample comprises 120,000 to 150,000 clones, approximately 89% of which are singletons, and roughly 5.6% rests with the top ten. Sequences were derived from peripheral blood, sampled on day 0 of AZD1222 vaccination. Receptors were obtained from an adult in good health.

CDR3 coding DNA: TGTGCCAGCAGAGTACAGGGAGAGGATGAAGCTTTCTTT. Translation: CASRVQGEDEAFF. The chain employs TRBV7-9 and TRBJ1-1, with a tentative D call TRBD1 (6 bases). Trimming left V 6 bases short and J 7 bases short, with 15 bases between. CDR1 SEHNR and CDR2 FQNEAQ come from the germline V gene (reference sequence). CDR3 size: 13 residues.

The J gene is TRBJ2-3, the V gene TRBV5-1, with TRBD2 matching 8 bases. The CDR3 extends over 14 amino acids. Looked up from germline, CDR1 is SGHRS and CDR2 is YFSETQ. V gave up 2 bases and J gave up 3 bases; unmatched junction bases: 2. The CDR3 loop reads CASSLGGRTDTQYF. CDR3 sequence (DNA): TGCGCCAGCAGCTTAGGCGGGAGGACAGATACGCAGTATTTT.

V usage is TRBV5-1 and J usage is TRBJ2-6, with D possibly being TRBD2 (6 bases). Trimming removed 9 bases from V and 1 base from J, with 14 bases in between. Germline assignment: CDR1 SGHRS and CDR2 YFSETQ. This CDR3 contains 15 residues. Here the CDR3 reads CAIRTAGSGANVLTF. DNA of the CDR3: TGCGCCATCCGGACCGCGGGGTCTGGGGCCAACGTCCTGACTTTC.

The chain joins TRBV10-3 to TRBJ2-1; a possible D gene is TRBD2 (7 bases). CDR3 length equals 14 residues. The V and J ends lost 10 bases and 4 bases respectively, with 17 bases between them. Germline loops: CDR1 ENHRY, CDR2 SYGVKD. The CDR3 coding sequence is TGTGCCACGACCGGGGGGACACAATACAATGAGCAGTTCTTC. Translated: CATTGGTQYNEQFF.

CDR3 in DNA: TGTGCCAGCAGTTCCTCACGGGGGGTTAGTACAGATACGCAGTATTTT. Its translation is CASSSSRGVSTDTQYF. The J gene is TRBJ2-3, the V gene TRBV27, with TRBD2 identical over 7 bases. V shed 4 bases and J 3 bases; nucleotides not matched to a gene: 10. This CDR3 region has 16 residues. From germline, CDR1 is MNHEY and CDR2 SMNVEV (reference sequence).

This chain connects TRBV27 to TRBJ2-3; D may be TRBD2 (5 bases). The V gene's germline CDR1 is MNHEY and CDR2 SMNVEV (reference sequence). This CDR3 has 15 residues. V was clipped by 5 bases and J by 4 bases, with 16 bases between them. CDR3 region: CASSPRRLFADTQYF. CDR3 DNA sequence: TGTGCCAGCAGTCCTAGGAGGTTATTCGCAGATACGCAGTATTTT.

The J gene is TRBJ1-2, the V gene TRBV3-1 (or the pseudogene TRBV3-2); 9 bases are shared with TRBD1. Losses at the gene ends were 4 bases for V and 4 bases for J; bases not matched to a gene: 4. Germline CDR1 is LGHDT and CDR2 is YNNKEL (reference sequence). This CDR3 contains 14 residues. In DNA form, the CDR3 reads TGTGCCAGCAGCCGGGACAGGGTGGCCTATGGCTACACCTTC. It is translated as CASSRDRVAYGYTF.

The V call is TRBV29-1, the J call TRBJ2-7; 8 nucleotides line up with TRBD1. Trimming at V came to 6 bases and at J to 5 bases, leaving 12 bases not matched to a gene. The CDR3 has 14 residues. Germline V gives CDR1 SQVTM, CDR2 ANQGSEA. CDR3 region: CSVGRTGKGNEQYF. In DNA form, the CDR3 reads TGCAGCGTAGGACGGACAGGGAAGGGAAACGAGCAGTACTTC.

V is TRBV7-9 and J is TRBJ1-1, with D unclear. CDR1 SEHNR and CDR2 FQNEAQ come from the germline V gene (reference sequence). This CDR3 contains 11 residues. Trimming pared 3 bases from V and 7 bases from J, leaving 6 bases between. The CDR3 DNA follows: TGTGCCAGCAGCTTCACGGATGAAGCTTTCTTT. It specifies CASSFTDEAFF.

Here the CDR3 reads CASSVGPITPVNTIYF. In DNA form, the CDR3 reads TGTGCCAGCAGCGTTGGCCCCATAACACCAGTAAACACCATATATTTT. The V and J genes are TRBV4-2 and TRBJ1-3; no reliable D call. This CDR3 is 16 amino acids long. The germline V and J ends were trimmed by 5 bases and 6 bases, with 20 bases remaining between them. Per germline, CDR1 LGHNA and CDR2 YNFKEQ.

The genes are TRBV19 and TRBJ2-7, with a tentative D call TRBD2 (6 bases). There are 14 residues in the CDR3. V lost 5 bases and J lost 4, with 15 bases in between. Germline V gene lookup returns CDR1 LNHDA and CDR2 SQIVND (reference sequence). This CDR3 reads CASSPGLGLYEQYF. Here the CDR3 DNA reads TGTGCCAGTAGTCCGGGACTTGGGCTTTACGAGCAGTACTTC.

The rearrangement links TRBV5-1 to TRBJ1-2; 7 nucleotides line up with TRBD1. The germline gives CDR1 SGHRS, CDR2 YFSETQ. The CDR3 sequence is 16 residues long. V gave up 4 bases and J gave up 2 bases; unmatched junction bases: 11. The CDR3, as DNA: TGCGCCAGCAGCCATCCGGGACAGACAAAAAACTATGGCTACACCTTC. Its translation: CASSHPGQTKNYGYTF. The full variable domain, with the rest looked up from reference TRBV5-1 and TRBJ1-2, is KAGVTQTPRYLIKTRGQQVTLSCSPISGHRSVSWYQQTPGQGLQFLFEYFSETQRNKGNFPGRFSGRQFSNSRSEMNVSTLELGDSALYLCASSHPGQTKNYGYTFGSGTRLTVV.

V is TRBV28 and J is TRBJ2-7; D gene unclear. V was cut by 3 bases and J by 3 bases, with 9 bases left in between. The CDR3 has 13 residues. Germline values: CDR1 MDHEN, CDR2 SYDVKM. CDR3 in amino acids: CASSLQAIYEQYF. The CDR3 DNA reads as TGTGCCAGCAGTTTGCAGGCGATCTACGAGCAGTACTTC.